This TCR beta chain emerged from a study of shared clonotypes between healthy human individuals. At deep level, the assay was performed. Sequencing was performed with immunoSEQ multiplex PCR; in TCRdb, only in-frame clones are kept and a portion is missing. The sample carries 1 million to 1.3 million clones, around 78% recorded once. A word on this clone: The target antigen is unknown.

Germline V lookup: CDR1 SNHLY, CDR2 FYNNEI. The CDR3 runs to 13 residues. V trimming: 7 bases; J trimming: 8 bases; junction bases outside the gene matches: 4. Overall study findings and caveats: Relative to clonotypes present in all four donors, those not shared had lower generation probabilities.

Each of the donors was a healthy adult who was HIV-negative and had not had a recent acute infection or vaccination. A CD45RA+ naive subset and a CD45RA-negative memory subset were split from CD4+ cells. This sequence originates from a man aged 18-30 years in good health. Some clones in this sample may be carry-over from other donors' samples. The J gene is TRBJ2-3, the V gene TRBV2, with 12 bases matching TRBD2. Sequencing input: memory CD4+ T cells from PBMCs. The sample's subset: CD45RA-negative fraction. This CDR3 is CASTLAGGGTQYF. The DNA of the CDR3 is TGTGCCAGCACCCTAGCGGGGGGGGGTACGCAGTATTTT.